This T cell receptor beta chain was identified during a study of T cells in Graves' hyperthyroidism and ophthalmopathy. What was amplified from RNA transcripts were TCR beta CDR3 regions. A set of HTBI primers served as the primers for a first-round RT-PCR of the TCR CDR3. TCRdb passed the multiplex PCR reads through MiXCR, listing each CDR3 protein once. The sample carries some 510,000 distinct CDR3 sequences, just over 45% recorded once. The sample holds one count of this clonotype. Possible read error: a much larger clone is one base away. Source material: peripheral blood or thyroid tissue (not recorded which). The source is a woman aged 18 to 35 with Graves' hyperthyroidism.

The CDR3 DNA reads TGTGCCACCAGCAAAGGACAGGAGAACACCGGGGAGCCGTTTTTT. The encoded protein is CATSKGQENTGEPFF. This chain connects TRBV15 to TRBJ2-2, with 7 bases lining up with TRBD1. Germline V CDR1 and CDR2: LNHNV, YYDKDF (reference sequence). This CDR3 is built from 15 residues. The full variable domain, in which reference TRBV15 and TRBJ2-2 provide the parts outside the CDR3, is DAMVIQNPRYQVTQFGKPVTLSCSQTLNHNVMYWYQQKSSQAPKLLFHYYDKDFNNEADTPDNFQSRRPNTSFCFLDIRSPGLGDTAMYLCATSKGQENTGEPFFGEGSRLTVL.